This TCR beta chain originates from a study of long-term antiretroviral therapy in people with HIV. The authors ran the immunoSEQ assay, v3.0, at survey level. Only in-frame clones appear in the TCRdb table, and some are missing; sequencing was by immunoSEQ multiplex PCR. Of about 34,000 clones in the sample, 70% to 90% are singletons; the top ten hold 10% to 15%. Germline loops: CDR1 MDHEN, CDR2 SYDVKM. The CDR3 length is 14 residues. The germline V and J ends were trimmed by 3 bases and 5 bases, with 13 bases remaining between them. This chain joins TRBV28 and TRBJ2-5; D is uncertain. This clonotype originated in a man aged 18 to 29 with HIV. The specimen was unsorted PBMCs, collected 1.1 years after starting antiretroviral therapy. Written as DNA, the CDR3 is TGTGCCAGCAGTTTGCCGACACTCCGGGAGACCCAGTACTTC. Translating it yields CASSLPTLRETQYF.